The entry below describes one T cell receptor beta chain. Its antigen remains unidentified. The identical CDR3 is also encoded by other nucleotide sequences in the sample. This sample is drawn from a study of CD4 T cells in relation to SARS-CoV-2 and coronaviruses. Background on the study: PBMCs were cultured with antigen for roughly 10 days before TCR beta sequencing. The study, taken as a whole, reports: Each donor contributed either pre-pandemic or post-infection samples, not both.

CDR3 size: 13 residues. Looked up from germline, CDR1 is SNHLY and CDR2 is FYNNEI. The V segment lost 4 bases and the J segment 5 bases; nucleotides outside the gene matches: 2. The unexposed donors gave CD4+ T cells in about 2011-2018, prior to COVID-19. Isolation of CD4+ T cells took place after nine to ten days in culture. Cells permitting, SARS-CoV-2 S/N and four cold-coronavirus spikes were tested on unexposed-donor CD4+ T cells. Each well had approximately 2.1 million PBMCs in approximately 5% human AB serum with IL-2. Some clones are missing from TCRdb's copy, which holds only in-frame ones; the method was immunoSEQ multiplex PCR. This sample carries roughly 30,000 clones, 76% of them seen once, and the ten largest clones take roughly 14%.

The V and J genes are TRBV2 and TRBJ1-5; 7 bases are shared with TRBD1. The sequencing sample was made of CD4+ T cells from PBMCs, cultured in vitro. The TCR was taken from a human donor in good health. The DNA for the CDR3 is TGTGCCAGCAGTGCCCAGGGGGATCAGCCCCAGCATTTT. Protein sequence: CASSAQGDQPQHF.